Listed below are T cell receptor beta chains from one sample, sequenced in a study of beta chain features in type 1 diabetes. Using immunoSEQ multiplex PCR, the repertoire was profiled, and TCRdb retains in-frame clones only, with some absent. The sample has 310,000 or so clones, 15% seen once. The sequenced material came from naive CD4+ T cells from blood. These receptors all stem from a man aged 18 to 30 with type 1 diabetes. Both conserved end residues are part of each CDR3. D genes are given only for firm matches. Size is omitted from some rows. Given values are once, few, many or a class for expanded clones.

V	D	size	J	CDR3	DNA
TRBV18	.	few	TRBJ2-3	CASSSSRTDTQYF	TGTGCCAGCTCATCCTCGAGGACAGATACGCAGTATTTT
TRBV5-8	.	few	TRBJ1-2	CASSFSGWYGYTF	TGTGCCAGCAGCTTCTCGGGGTGGTATGGCTACACCTTC
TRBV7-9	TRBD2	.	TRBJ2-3	CASSLRASGPRDTQYF	TGTGCCAGCAGCTTAAGGGCTAGCGGCCCCCGGGATACGCAGTATTTT
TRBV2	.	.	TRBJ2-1	CASRDREGNNEQFF	TGTGCCAGCAGGGACAGGGAGGGGAACAATGAGCAGTTCTTC
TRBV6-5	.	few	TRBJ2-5	CASRGLQETQYF	TGTGCCAGCAGGGGACTCCAAGAGACCCAGTACTTC
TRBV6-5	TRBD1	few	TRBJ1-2	CASSFRQGESGYTF	TGTGCCAGCAGCTTCCGACAGGGAGAGTCTGGCTACACCTTC
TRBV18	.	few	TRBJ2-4	CASSPRIAKNIQYF	TGTGCCAGCTCTCCCAGAATAGCCAAAAACATTCAGTACTTC
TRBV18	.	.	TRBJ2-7	CASSRRDSGAYEQYF	TGTGCCAGCTCACGGCGGGACAGTGGAGCCTACGAGCAGTACTTC
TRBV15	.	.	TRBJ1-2	CATSRDPGAAVGYTF	TGTGCCACCAGCAGAGACCCAGGAGCGGCGGTAGGCTACACCTTC
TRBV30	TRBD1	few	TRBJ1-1	CAWSGQGYTEAFF	TGTGCCTGGAGCGGACAGGGGTACACTGAAGCTTTCTTT
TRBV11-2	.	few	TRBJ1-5	CASSLAEGQPQHF	TGTGCCAGCAGCTTAGCGGAGGGTCAGCCCCAGCATTTT
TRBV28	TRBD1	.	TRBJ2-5	CASSLPGTGQETQYF	TGTGCCAGCAGTTTACCCGGGACAGGTCAAGAGACCCAGTACTTC
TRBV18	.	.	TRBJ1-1	CASSPPSLMNTEAFF	TGTGCCAGCTCACCACCCAGTTTGATGAACACTGAAGCTTTCTTT
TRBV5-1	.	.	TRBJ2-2	CASSVGAGESWELFF	TGCGCCAGCAGCGTTGGGGCAGGGGAGTCTTGGGAGCTGTTTTTT
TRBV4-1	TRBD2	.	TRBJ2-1	CASSRTGTSGHNEQFF	TGCGCCAGCAGCCGAACCGGGACTAGCGGTCACAATGAGCAGTTCTTC
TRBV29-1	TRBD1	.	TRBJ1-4	CSVQGPNEKLFF	TGCAGCGTACAGGGGCCTAATGAAAAACTGTTTTTT
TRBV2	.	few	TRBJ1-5	CASSDLAQPQHF	TGTGCCAGCAGTGATTTGGCTCAGCCCCAGCATTTT
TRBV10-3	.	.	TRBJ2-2	CAITRQTTGELFF	TGTGCCATCACCCGACAGACTACCGGGGAGCTGTTTTTT
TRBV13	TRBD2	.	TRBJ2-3	CASSPGWYGSGGDPRTDTQYF	TGTGCCAGCAGCCCCGGTTGGTATGGTAGCGGGGGGGATCCCCGCACAGATACGCAGTATTTT
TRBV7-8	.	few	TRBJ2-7	CASSPSPGYLSYEQYF	TGTGCCAGCAGCCCAAGCCCAGGGTACCTTTCCTACGAGCAGTACTTC
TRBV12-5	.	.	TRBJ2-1	CASGLAGWNEQFF	TGTGCTAGTGGTTTGGCGGGGTGGAATGAGCAGTTCTTC
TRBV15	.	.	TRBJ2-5	CATSSYNGVRETQYF	TGTGCCACCAGCAGCTATAACGGGGTTCGAGAGACCCAGTACTTC
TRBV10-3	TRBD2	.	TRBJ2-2	CAIRIAGGTGELFF	TGTGCCATCAGGATAGCGGGAGGAACCGGGGAGCTGTTTTTT
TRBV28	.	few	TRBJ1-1	CASSLNSYNSNTEAFF	TGTGCCAGCAGTTTAAACAGCTACAACTCGAACACTGAAGCTTTCTTT
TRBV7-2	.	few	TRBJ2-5	CASSPQTEDYLADQETQYF	TGTGCCAGCAGCCCCCAGACGGAGGATTACCTGGCGGACCAAGAGACCCAGTACTTC
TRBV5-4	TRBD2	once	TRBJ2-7	CASSRTSGRSYEQYF	TGTGCCAGCAGCCGGACTAGCGGGAGAAGCTACGAGCAGTACTTC
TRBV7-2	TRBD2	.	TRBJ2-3	CASSPRARAGGSTDTQYF	TGTGCCAGCAGCCCCAGAGCTAGGGCGGGAGGGAGCACAGATACGCAGTATTTT
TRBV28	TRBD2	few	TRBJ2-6	CASNSGVWSGANVLTF	TGTGCCAGCAATAGCGGGGTTTGGTCTGGGGCCAACGTCCTGACTTTC
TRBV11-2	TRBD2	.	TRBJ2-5	CASSAGGVSGRGKTQYF	TGTGCCAGCAGCGCCGGCGGCGTTAGCGGGAGGGGGAAGACCCAGTACTTC
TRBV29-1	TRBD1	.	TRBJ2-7	CSVLETGGYHEQYF	TGCAGCGTGCTAGAAACAGGGGGCTACCACGAGCAGTACTTC
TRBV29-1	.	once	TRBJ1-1	CSVDQWTAEAFF	TGCAGCGTTGATCAATGGACAGCAGAAGCTTTCTTT
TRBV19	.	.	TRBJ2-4	CASSIDMNIQYF	TGTGCCAGTAGTATAGATATGAACATTCAGTACTTC
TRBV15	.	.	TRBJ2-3	CATSRVRSSTSTDTQYF	TGTGCCACCAGCAGAGTGCGGTCTTCAACTAGCACAGATACGCAGTATTTT
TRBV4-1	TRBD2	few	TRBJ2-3	CASSQDRALAGASTDTQYF	TGCGCCAGCAGCCAAGATCGTGCACTAGCGGGGGCCTCCACAGATACGCAGTATTTT
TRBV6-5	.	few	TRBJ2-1	CASSRRNEQFF	TGTGCCAGCAGCCGTCGGAATGAGCAGTTCTTC
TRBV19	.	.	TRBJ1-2	CASSSGEKIYGYTF	TGTGCCAGCTCCTCTGGGGAGAAGATCTATGGCTACACCTTC
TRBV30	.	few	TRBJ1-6	CAWSVSGASSYNSPLHF	TGTGCCTGGAGTGTATCAGGGGCGAGCTCCTATAATTCACCCCTCCACTTT
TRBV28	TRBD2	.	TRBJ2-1	CASSLLGTSGSYEQFF	TGTGCCAGCAGTTTACTGGGGACTAGCGGGAGCTATGAGCAGTTCTTC
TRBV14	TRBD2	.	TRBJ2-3	CASSGSGESTDTQYF	TGTGCCAGCAGCGGAAGCGGGGAGAGCACAGATACGCAGTATTTT
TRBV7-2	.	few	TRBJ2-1	CASSSPAGIRAYNEQFF	TGTGCCAGCAGCTCCCCTGCAGGAATCCGTGCCTACAATGAGCAGTTCTTC
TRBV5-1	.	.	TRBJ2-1	CASSLQGQPYNEQFF	TGCGCCAGCAGCTTGCAGGGTCAACCCTACAATGAGCAGTTCTTC
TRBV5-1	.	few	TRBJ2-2	CASSLRVANTGELFF	TGCGCCAGCAGCCTGAGGGTGGCGAACACCGGGGAGCTGTTTTTT
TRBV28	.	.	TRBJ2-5	CASSLVRRETQYF	TGTGCCAGCAGTCTTGTCCGGAGGGAGACCCAGTACTTC
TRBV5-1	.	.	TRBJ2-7	CASRRTVSYEQYF	TGCGCCAGCCGACGGACTGTTTCCTACGAGCAGTACTTC
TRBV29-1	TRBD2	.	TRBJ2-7	CSVAASGYEQYF	TGCAGCGTTGCCGCTAGCGGTTACGAGCAGTACTTC
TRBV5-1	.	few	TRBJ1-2	CASSLELSNYGYTF	TGCGCCAGCAGCTTGGAACTGAGTAACTATGGCTACACCTTC
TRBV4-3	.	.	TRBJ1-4	CASSRELTGTNEKLFF	TGCGCCAGCAGCCGGGAGCTGACAGGAACTAATGAAAAACTGTTTTTT
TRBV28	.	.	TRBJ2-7	CASSLIRAGGDEQYF	TGTGCCAGCAGTTTAATCCGAGCGGGCGGTGACGAGCAGTACTTC
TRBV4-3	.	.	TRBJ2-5	CASSQRTEETQYF	TGCGCCAGCAGCCAAAGGACAGAAGAGACCCAGTACTTC
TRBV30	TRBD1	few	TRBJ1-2	CAWSDGQANYGYTF	TGTGCCTGGAGTGACGGACAGGCTAACTATGGCTACACCTTC
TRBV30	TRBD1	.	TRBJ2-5	CAWNRGFEETQYF	TGTGCCTGGAACAGGGGGTTCGAAGAGACCCAGTACTTC
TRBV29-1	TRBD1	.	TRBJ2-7	CSAGDRGNEQYF	TGCAGCGCCGGGGACAGGGGTAACGAGCAGTACTTC
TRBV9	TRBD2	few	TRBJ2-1	CASSARGLAGGSSYNEQFF	TGTGCCAGCAGCGCCCGGGGACTAGCGGGGGGGAGCTCCTACAATGAGCAGTTCTTC
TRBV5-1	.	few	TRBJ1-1	CASSFSREGTEAFF	TGCGCCAGCAGCTTCTCCAGGGAAGGCACTGAAGCTTTCTTT
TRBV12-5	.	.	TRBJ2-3	CASGPPPGQTGTDTQYF	TGTGCTAGTGGTCCCCCTCCTGGTCAGACTGGCACAGATACGCAGTATTTT
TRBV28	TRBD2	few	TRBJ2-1	CASSLVRAEAGGFNEQFF	TGTGCCAGCAGTTTAGTTCGGGCGGAGGCGGGAGGATTCAATGAGCAGTTCTTC
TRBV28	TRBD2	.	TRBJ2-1	CASSLGGRALNEQFF	TGTGCCAGCAGTTTGGGCGGGAGGGCCTTGAATGAGCAGTTCTTC